This T cell receptor beta chain is drawn from a study of cytomegalovirus exposure and HLA in healthy donors. Points from the study as a whole: Later on, a genetic analysis was performed. It linked a missense variant in DCLRE1C with V- and J-gene trimming of TCR beta.

In its sample, this clone was seen a few times. Its antigen is unidentified. The CDR3 runs to 16 residues. With V trimmed by 1 base and J by 6 bases, 8 bases remained unmatched. The V gene's germline CDR1 is SGHTA and CDR2 FQGNSA. Primers for the PCR totalled 60 Vbeta and 13 Jbeta. Sequencing was performed with immunoSEQ multiplex PCR; in TCRdb, only in-frame clones are kept and a portion is missing. Counted here are more than 90,000 clones, around three quarters occurring once; the ten biggest clones make up 7% to 10%. Sequencing used PBMCs. V usage is TRBV7-2 and J usage is TRBJ1-1; 10 bases agree with TRBD1. The source of this sequence is a human donor in good health. The CDR3 protein is CASSLGLGTGVAEAFF. CDR3 nucleotides: TGTGCCAGCAGCTTAGGACTAGGGACAGGGGTTGCTGAAGCTTTCTTT.